This T cell receptor (beta chain) stems from a study of blood T cell repertoires in COVID-19. Repertoires were generated with immunoSEQ multiplex PCR, while TCRdb's copy carries only in-frame clones and drops some. The table records hundreds of thousands of clones, 70% to 90% of them present only once. The germline CDR1 and CDR2 sequences are ENHRY and SYGVKD. Trimming cost V 6 bases and J 5 bases; bases outside gene matches: 7. The CDR3 is made up of 14 amino acids. The specimen was PBMCs or T cells enriched from blood (not recorded which). V gene TRBV10-3 combines with J gene TRBJ2-5, with TRBD2 matching 9 bases. The TCR comes from a woman aged 50 to 60 in a cohort exposed to, infected with or recovered from COVID-19 (not recorded which). This chain's CDR3 is CAISPLGLAETQYF. For the CDR3, the DNA is TGTGCCATCAGCCCTCTAGGACTAGCGGAGACCCAGTACTTC.